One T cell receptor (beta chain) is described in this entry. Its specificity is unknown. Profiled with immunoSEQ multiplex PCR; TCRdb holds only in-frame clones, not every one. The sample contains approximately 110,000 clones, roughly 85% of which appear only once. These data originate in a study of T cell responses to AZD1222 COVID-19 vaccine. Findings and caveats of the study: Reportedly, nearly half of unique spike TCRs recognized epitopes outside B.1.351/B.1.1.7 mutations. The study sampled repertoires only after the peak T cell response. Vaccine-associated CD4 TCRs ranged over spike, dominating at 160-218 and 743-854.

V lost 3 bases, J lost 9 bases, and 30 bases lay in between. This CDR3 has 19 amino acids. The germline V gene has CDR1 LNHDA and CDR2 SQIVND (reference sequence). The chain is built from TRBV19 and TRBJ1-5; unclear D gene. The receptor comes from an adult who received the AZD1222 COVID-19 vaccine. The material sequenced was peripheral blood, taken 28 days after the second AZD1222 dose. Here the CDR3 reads CASSIYQGKPTPRRRPQHF. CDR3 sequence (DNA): TGTGCCAGTAGTATTTATCAAGGAAAACCTACCCCCAGGAGGCGGCCCCAGCATTTT. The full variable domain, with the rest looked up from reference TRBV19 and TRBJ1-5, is DGGITQSPKYLFRKEGQNVTLSCEQNLNHDAMYWYRQDPGQGLRLIYYSQIVNDFQKGDIAEGYSVSREKKESFPLTVTSAQKNPTAFYLCASSIYQGKPTPRRRPQHFGDGTRLSIL.